These T cell receptor beta chains were read from a single sample in a study of blood T cell repertoires in COVID-19. Clones were read by immunoSEQ multiplex PCR, and TCRdb kept only the in-frame ones, dropping some. The top ten hold 8% to 9.5% of the sample, which has approximately 250,000 clones, about 87% seen once. What was sequenced was peripheral blood. These receptors were collected from a human donor in a cohort sampled during active COVID-19. Each CDR3 is given with its conserved first and last residue. The D gene is left open where the match is weak. Clone size appears in some rows only: once, few, many, or a class for an expanded clone.

j_gene	v_gene	d_gene	abundance	CDR3aa	CDR3nt
TRBJ1-1	TRBV6-5	.	.	CASSKTLTVNTEAFF	TGTGCCAGCAGTAAGACCCTGACAGTGAACACTGAAGCTTTCTTT
TRBJ2-2	TRBV7-9	.	few	CASSLSIGELFF	TGTGCCAGCAGCTTATCTATCGGGGAGCTGTTTTTT
TRBJ1-2	TRBV19	.	.	CASSIDGSVGYTF	TGTGCCAGTAGTATAGATGGTTCGGTAGGCTACACCTTC
TRBJ1-1	TRBV20-1	.	.	CSASQGAVRSEAFF	TGCAGTGCTAGTCAGGGCGCCGTGCGTTCGGAAGCTTTCTTT
TRBJ2-6	TRBV12-3/TRBV12-4	.	.	CATDTGANVLTF	TGTGCCACCGACACAGGGGCCAACGTCCTGACTTTC
TRBJ2-6	TRBV5-4	TRBD1	once	CASSYAALAYDRAGANVLTF	TGTGCCAGCAGTTATGCCGCCCTGGCATACGACAGGGCTGGGGCCAACGTCCTGACTTTC
TRBJ2-2	TRBV5-4	TRBD2	.	CASSPASGSSGELFF	TGTGCCAGCAGCCCTGCTAGCGGGAGTAGCGGGGAGCTGTTTTTT
TRBJ2-2	TRBV5-1	TRBD2	.	CASSFLAGRATGELFF	TGCGCCAGCAGCTTCTTAGCGGGGAGGGCCACCGGGGAGCTGTTTTTT
TRBJ1-1	TRBV15	.	.	CATRVARETDTEAFF	TGTGCCACCAGGGTAGCTCGGGAAACGGACACTGAAGCTTTCTTT
TRBJ2-1	TRBV5-1	TRBD2	.	CASSPRLAGGSYNEQFF	TGCGCCAGCAGCCCGCGACTAGCGGGGGGCTCCTACAATGAGCAGTTCTTC
TRBJ2-2	TRBV5-1	TRBD1	.	CASRMTGTSAYAGELFF	TGCGCCAGCAGAATGACAGGGACCTCGGCCTACGCCGGGGAGCTGTTTTTT
TRBJ2-7	TRBV10-1	TRBD2	few	CASSDPRGGINYEQYF	TGCGCCAGCAGTGACCCGCGGGGGGGAATCAACTACGAGCAGTACTTC
TRBJ1-5	TRBV9	.	.	CASSVVGGVTGGLGNQPQHF	TGTGCCAGCAGCGTAGTTGGAGGGGTAACGGGGGGTTTGGGCAATCAGCCCCAGCATTTT
TRBJ1-2	TRBV2	.	.	CASSETLTGFYGYTF	TGTGCCAGCAGTGAAACGCTCACAGGGTTCTATGGCTACACCTTC
TRBJ2-7	TRBV29-1	.	.	CSVGRGSYEQYF	TGCAGCGTTGGCCGGGGATCCTACGAGCAGTACTTC
TRBJ1-4	TRBV3-1/TRBV3-2	TRBD1	.	CASSQRQGGEKLFF	TGTGCCAGCAGCCAAAGACAGGGTGGTGAAAAACTGTTTTTT
TRBJ2-1	TRBV11-2	TRBD2	.	CASSFLSSGGAFEQFF	TGTGCCAGCAGCTTCCTCTCTAGCGGGGGGGCGTTCGAGCAGTTCTTC
TRBJ2-7	TRBV6-6	TRBD1	.	CASSSRDRASYEQYF	TGTGCCAGCAGTTCCCGGGACAGGGCTTCCTACGAGCAGTACTTC
TRBJ2-2	TRBV6-5	TRBD1	.	CASAPRDRATGELFF	TGTGCCAGCGCCCCTCGGGACAGGGCCACCGGGGAGCTGTTTTTT
TRBJ2-7	TRBV11-2	TRBD2	.	CASSQTSGGYEQYF	TGTGCCAGCAGCCAGACTTCGGGGGGGTACGAGCAGTACTTC
TRBJ2-1	TRBV2	TRBD2	.	CASSGRLAGVYNEQFF	TGTGCCAGCAGTGGCCGACTAGCGGGAGTCTACAATGAGCAGTTCTTC
TRBJ2-3	TRBV6-5	TRBD2	.	CASTGLASTDTQYF	TGTGCCAGCACCGGACTAGCTAGCACAGATACGCAGTATTTT
TRBJ2-5	TRBV15	TRBD1	.	CATSRGGQGQETQYF	TGTGCCACCAGCAGAGGGGGACAGGGCCAGGAGACCCAGTACTTC
TRBJ2-2	TRBV7-9	TRBD1	.	CASRRGTGNTGELFF	TGTGCCAGCCGCCGCGGGACAGGTAACACCGGGGAGCTGTTTTTT
TRBJ2-5	TRBV21-1	.	.	CADPRGRETQYF	TGTGCCGACCCCAGGGGACGAGAGACCCAGTACTTC
TRBJ2-5	TRBV7-9	TRBD2	.	CASSFVAGVLRAETQYF	TGTGCCAGCAGCTTCGTAGCGGGAGTGTTAAGGGCGGAGACCCAGTACTTC
TRBJ2-5	TRBV19	.	.	CASSISHRETQYF	TGTGCCAGTAGTATCTCCCACAGAGAGACCCAGTACTTC
TRBJ2-1	TRBV10-1	.	.	CASSEDASVDEQFF	TGCGCCAGCAGTGAAGATGCGAGTGTGGATGAGCAGTTCTTC
TRBJ2-7	TRBV27	TRBD2	.	CASSLASGSSHEQYF	TGTGCCAGCAGTTTAGCTAGCGGGAGTAGTCACGAGCAGTACTTC
TRBJ1-1	TRBV6-5	TRBD1	.	CASSYGQGRNTEAFF	TGTGCCAGCAGTTACGGACAGGGCCGGAACACTGAAGCTTTCTTT